This paragraph covers one T cell receptor (beta chain) sequence. Its specificity is unknown. The entry originates in a study of T cell responses to AZD1222 COVID-19 vaccine. Findings of the study overall: The study found Spike-specific TCR breadth and depth rose after two AZD1222 doses.

Germline V gives CDR1 SQVTM, CDR2 ANQGSEA. The CDR3 runs to 15 residues. The V end was cut by 4 bases, the J end by 1 base, with 13 bases between. Libraries were prepared by immunoSEQ multiplex PCR; TCRdb keeps only in-frame clonotypes and omits some of them. Found here are about 190,000 clones, about 90% of them singletons; the top ten hold under 3.5%. This receptor was taken from an adult in good health. The J gene is TRBJ2-2, the V gene TRBV29-1; D is uncertain. The specimen comprised peripheral blood, sampled on day 0 of MenACWY control vaccination. In DNA, the CDR3 is TGCAGCGTTGCAACGTTACTACAGAACACCGGGGAGCTGTTTTTT. Protein sequence: CSVATLLQNTGELFF.